The 6 T cell receptor beta chains presented below share a single source sample, sequenced in a study of human CD8 memory T cell subsets (dated by TCRdb to 2020 to 2022). The instrument given in TCRdb is NextSeq 550. A Human TCR Profiling Kit was used to prepare UMI-labeled 5' RACE TCRbeta libraries. Once TCRdb had reprocessed the reads, it stored one entry per CDR3 protein sequence and supplied no DNA. This specimen's table enumerates 15,000 to 20,000 distinct CDR3 sequences. The ten largest make up around 5.4% of the sample. The sample comprised CD8+ stem-like memory T cells (TSCM and TCM) sorted from PBMCs. The cell subset or site label corresponds to: stem-like memory CD8 T cells (TSTEM), CCR7+ PD-1- TIGIT-. These receptors came from a human donor in good health.

The gene calls are TRBV2 and TRBJ2-2; TCRdb's D gene call, TRBD1, goes unchecked for lack of DNA. The CDR3 contains 13 residues. Germline assignment: CDR1 SNHLY and CDR2 FYNNEI. The CDR3 loop reads CASRDRVTGELFF.

The rearrangement uses TRBV14 and TRBJ1-4. This CDR3 contains 16 residues. From germline, CDR1 is SGHDN and CDR2 FVKESK. CDR3 protein: CASSQRDTATNEKLFF.

The V and J genes are TRBV20-1 and TRBJ1-2; absent DNA, TCRdb's TRBD1 call cannot be checked. Germline V gene lookup returns CDR1 DFQATT and CDR2 SNEGSKA (reference sequence). This CDR3 has 17 residues. Here the CDR3 reads CSARGTKTGDPTYGYTF.

The CDR3 spells CASSIRATYEQYF. The chain joins TRBV19 to TRBJ2-7. There are 13 residues in the CDR3. Germline V lookup: CDR1 LNHDA, CDR2 SQIVND (reference sequence).

The chain combines TRBV12-3 or TRBV12-4 with TRBJ2-1; as DNA is missing, the TRBD2 call by TCRdb cannot be tested. This CDR3 is built from 18 residues. Here the CDR3 reads CASSLLGEGAGVGNEQFF.

The V and J genes are TRBV6-5 and TRBJ2-2. CDR1 and CDR2 from the germline V gene are MNHEY and SVGAGI. The CDR3 runs to 11 residues. The CDR3 reads CASSYIGELFF.